This is a list of T cell receptor beta chains from one sample in a study of OX40 agonist ivuxolimab in advanced cancers. The data were produced by immunoSEQ multiplex PCR, yet TCRdb's version contains in-frame clones alone and is incomplete. The sample consists of about 29,000 clones, roughly 80% of them appearing once. Sequencing was performed on CD4+ or CD8+ T cells sorted from blood, taken in a trial of the OX40 agonist ivuxolimab. The receptors stem from an adult with an advanced solid tumor such as melanoma, head and neck, liver or kidney cancer. CDR3s include the opening cysteine and the closing phenylalanine or tryptophan. Fields, in order: J gene, V gene, clone size, D gene, CDR3 protein, CDR3 DNA. D genes are given only for firm matches. The listing skips clone size in some rows; elsewhere it reads once, few, many or a size class.

j_gene: TRBJ2-7; v_gene: TRBV7-7; abundance: .; d_gene: TRBD1; CDR3aa: CASSPGTGYEQYF; CDR3nt: TGTGCTAGCAGCCCCGGGACAGGTTACGAGCAGTACTTC
j_gene: TRBJ2-7; v_gene: TRBV7-6; abundance: .; d_gene: TRBD1; CDR3aa: CASSFAGDRVYEQYF; CDR3nt: TGTGCCAGCAGCTTCGCGGGGGACAGGGTCTACGAGCAGTACTTC
j_gene: TRBJ1-5; v_gene: TRBV9; abundance: .; d_gene: .; CDR3aa: CASSQTGDQPQHF; CDR3nt: TGTGCCAGCAGCCAGACGGGGGATCAGCCCCAGCATTTT
j_gene: TRBJ2-1; v_gene: TRBV5-1; abundance: few; d_gene: .; CDR3aa: CASSLAGVSYNEQFF; CDR3nt: TGCGCCAGCAGCTTGGCGGGAGTTTCCTACAATGAGCAGTTCTTC
j_gene: TRBJ2-5; v_gene: TRBV28; abundance: .; d_gene: .; CDR3aa: CASSLVTFEETQYF; CDR3nt: TGTGCCAGCAGTTTAGTCACTTTCGAAGAGACCCAGTACTTC
j_gene: TRBJ2-7; v_gene: TRBV4-1; abundance: .; d_gene: .; CDR3aa: CASSQGRGSYEQYF; CDR3nt: TGCGCCAGCAGCCAAGGGCGAGGGTCCTACGAGCAGTACTTC
j_gene: TRBJ1-6; v_gene: TRBV2; abundance: few; d_gene: TRBD1; CDR3aa: CASSGGTASYNSPLHF; CDR3nt: TGTGCCAGCAGTGGAGGGACAGCCTCCTATAATTCACCCCTCCACTTT
j_gene: TRBJ2-1; v_gene: TRBV4-1; abundance: .; d_gene: .; CDR3aa: CASRPSASPYYNEQFF; CDR3nt: TGCGCCAGCAGACCTTCCGCTAGCCCGTATTACAATGAGCAGTTCTTC
j_gene: TRBJ2-1; v_gene: TRBV9; abundance: once; d_gene: .; CDR3aa: CASRPLSYNEQFF; CDR3nt: TGTGCCAGCAGGCCCCTCTCCTACAATGAGCAGTTCTTC
j_gene: TRBJ2-7; v_gene: TRBV9; abundance: .; d_gene: TRBD2; CDR3aa: CASSVSGTSTDEQYF; CDR3nt: TGTGCCAGCAGCGTATCTGGGACTAGCACGGACGAGCAGTACTTC
j_gene: TRBJ2-5; v_gene: TRBV7-9; abundance: .; d_gene: TRBD1; CDR3aa: CASAYQDREGETQYF; CDR3nt: TGTGCCAGCGCTTACCAGGACAGGGAAGGAGAGACCCAGTACTTC
j_gene: TRBJ2-1; v_gene: TRBV7-9; abundance: .; d_gene: .; CDR3aa: CASSLATGEEQFF; CDR3nt: TGTGCCAGCAGCTTAGCCACGGGAGAGGAGCAGTTCTTC
j_gene: TRBJ2-7; v_gene: TRBV28; abundance: .; d_gene: TRBD1; CDR3aa: CASSLRQGADYEQYF; CDR3nt: TGTGCCAGCAGTTTACGGCAGGGGGCGGACTACGAGCAGTACTTC
j_gene: TRBJ2-7; v_gene: TRBV7-9; abundance: .; d_gene: TRBD1; CDR3aa: CASSGDSSHEQYF; CDR3nt: TGTGCCAGCAGCGGGGACAGTTCTCACGAGCAGTACTTC
j_gene: TRBJ1-6; v_gene: TRBV7-9; abundance: .; d_gene: .; CDR3aa: CASSFNGNNSPLHF; CDR3nt: TGTGCCAGCAGCTTCAACGGAAATAATTCACCCCTCCACTTT
j_gene: TRBJ1-1; v_gene: TRBV7-8; abundance: .; d_gene: TRBD1; CDR3aa: CASSRQGALTEAFF; CDR3nt: TGTGCCAGCAGCCGACAGGGGGCCTTAACTGAAGCTTTCTTT
j_gene: TRBJ2-7; v_gene: TRBV29-1; abundance: .; d_gene: .; CDR3aa: CSVEGSGLSSYEQYF; CDR3nt: TGCAGCGTTGAAGGCTCGGGACTGAGCTCCTACGAGCAGTACTTC
j_gene: TRBJ2-7; v_gene: TRBV5-6; abundance: .; d_gene: .; CDR3aa: CASSMRLQYEQYF; CDR3nt: TGTGCCAGCAGCATGAGATTACAGTACGAGCAGTACTTC
j_gene: TRBJ1-1; v_gene: TRBV4-1; abundance: once; d_gene: .; CDR3aa: CASSQGRRLMNTEAFF; CDR3nt: TGCGCCAGCAGCCAAGGTAGAAGGCTGATGAACACTGAAGCTTTCTTT
j_gene: TRBJ2-7; v_gene: TRBV11-2; abundance: few; d_gene: TRBD2; CDR3aa: CASSPGLAGSYEQYF; CDR3nt: TGTGCCAGCAGCCCCGGACTAGCGGGGAGCTACGAGCAGTACTTC
j_gene: TRBJ2-1; v_gene: TRBV6-1; abundance: .; d_gene: TRBD2; CDR3aa: CAIDRGLVYNEQFF; CDR3nt: TGTGCCATCGACCGAGGACTAGTCTACAATGAGCAGTTCTTC
j_gene: TRBJ2-1; v_gene: TRBV7-9; abundance: .; d_gene: TRBD2; CDR3aa: CASSTTSGGASYNEQFF; CDR3nt: TGTGCCAGCAGCACGACTAGCGGGGGGGCCTCCTACAATGAGCAGTTCTTC
j_gene: TRBJ2-5; v_gene: TRBV6-5; abundance: .; d_gene: TRBD2; CDR3aa: CASSYSSGGSQETQYF; CDR3nt: TGTGCCAGCAGTTACTCGAGCGGGGGGAGCCAAGAGACCCAGTACTTC
j_gene: TRBJ1-3; v_gene: TRBV5-5; abundance: .; d_gene: .; CDR3aa: CASRERLGHTIYF; CDR3nt: TGTGCCAGCAGGGAGCGTCTCGGCCACACCATATATTTT
j_gene: TRBJ2-5; v_gene: TRBV28; abundance: .; d_gene: .; CDR3aa: CASSFGGDQETQYF; CDR3nt: TGTGCCAGCAGTTTTGGAGGGGACCAAGAGACCCAGTACTTC
j_gene: TRBJ2-7; v_gene: TRBV6-6; abundance: .; d_gene: .; CDR3aa: CASSYLGDEQYF; CDR3nt: TGTGCCAGCAGTTACTTGGGGGACGAGCAGTACTTC
j_gene: TRBJ2-1; v_gene: TRBV9; abundance: .; d_gene: TRBD1; CDR3aa: CASSQNMGQSFYNEQFF; CDR3nt: TGTGCCAGCAGCCAGAATATGGGACAGAGCTTCTACAATGAGCAGTTCTTC
j_gene: TRBJ2-7; v_gene: TRBV21-1; abundance: medium-sized; d_gene: .; CDR3aa: CASSKHPGQGDDEQYF; CDR3nt: TGTGCCAGCAGCAAACACCCGGGACAGGGGGATGACGAGCAGTACTTC
j_gene: TRBJ2-7; v_gene: TRBV6-5; abundance: .; d_gene: TRBD2; CDR3aa: CASSPSGGASYEQYF; CDR3nt: TGTGCCAGCAGCCCTAGCGGGGGCGCCTCCTACGAGCAGTACTTC
j_gene: TRBJ2-3; v_gene: TRBV4-2; abundance: .; d_gene: TRBD2; CDR3aa: CASSQEQRGITDTQYF; CDR3nt: TGTGCCAGCAGCCAAGAGCAGCGGGGGATCACAGATACGCAGTATTTT
j_gene: TRBJ1-4; v_gene: TRBV7-9; abundance: .; d_gene: .; CDR3aa: CASSLEETREKLFF; CDR3nt: TGTGCCAGCAGCTTAGAGGAGACGAGGGAAAAACTGTTTTTT
j_gene: TRBJ2-7; v_gene: TRBV13; abundance: .; d_gene: TRBD1; CDR3aa: CASSSPGQGRHEQYF; CDR3nt: TGTGCCAGCAGCTCTCCGGGACAGGGTCGGCACGAGCAGTACTTC
j_gene: TRBJ2-7; v_gene: TRBV5-1; abundance: .; d_gene: .; CDR3aa: CASSWDISYEQYF; CDR3nt: TGCGCCAGCAGCTGGGACATCTCCTACGAGCAGTACTTC
j_gene: TRBJ2-1; v_gene: TRBV9; abundance: .; d_gene: TRBD2; CDR3aa: CASSAMGTSHNEQFF; CDR3nt: TGTGCCAGCAGCGCGATGGGGACTAGCCACAATGAGCAGTTCTTC
j_gene: TRBJ1-1; v_gene: TRBV16; abundance: .; d_gene: .; CDR3aa: CASSQVAANTEAFF; CDR3nt: TGTGCCAGCAGCCAAGTAGCTGCGAACACTGAAGCTTTCTTT
j_gene: TRBJ2-1; v_gene: TRBV11-3; abundance: .; d_gene: .; CDR3aa: CASSFGLYNEQFF; CDR3nt: TGTGCCAGCAGCTTCGGGCTTTACAATGAGCAGTTCTTC
j_gene: TRBJ2-1; v_gene: TRBV5-1; abundance: .; d_gene: TRBD1; CDR3aa: CASSLHSGTGMVNEQFF; CDR3nt: TGCGCCAGCAGCTTGCATTCCGGGACAGGGATGGTCAATGAGCAGTTCTTC
j_gene: TRBJ2-7; v_gene: TRBV7-9; abundance: .; d_gene: .; CDR3aa: CASSPPGSYEQYF; CDR3nt: TGTGCCAGCAGCCCTCCGGGGTCCTACGAGCAGTACTTC
j_gene: TRBJ2-7; v_gene: TRBV7-9; abundance: few; d_gene: .; CDR3aa: CASSLSGARGYEQYF; CDR3nt: TGTGCCAGCAGCTTGTCTGGTGCCAGGGGCTACGAGCAGTACTTC
j_gene: TRBJ2-1; v_gene: TRBV30; abundance: .; d_gene: .; CDR3aa: CAWSVGHYNEQFF; CDR3nt: TGTGCCTGGAGTGTAGGCCATTACAATGAGCAGTTCTTC
j_gene: TRBJ2-7; v_gene: TRBV6-5; abundance: .; d_gene: .; CDR3aa: CASNPYHAEIYEQYF; CDR3nt: TGTGCCAGCAACCCCTACCATGCTGAGATCTACGAGCAGTACTTC
j_gene: TRBJ1-5; v_gene: TRBV19; abundance: .; d_gene: TRBD1; CDR3aa: CASSIATGGGQPQHF; CDR3nt: TGTGCCAGTAGTATAGCGACAGGGGGCGGTCAGCCCCAGCATTTT
j_gene: TRBJ2-5; v_gene: TRBV9; abundance: .; d_gene: .; CDR3aa: CASSVDDVETQYF; CDR3nt: TGTGCCAGCAGCGTAGATGACGTAGAGACCCAGTACTTC
j_gene: TRBJ2-1; v_gene: TRBV9; abundance: once; d_gene: .; CDR3aa: CASSASDIYNEQFF; CDR3nt: TGTGCCAGCAGCGCCTCTGACATCTACAATGAACAGTTCTTC
j_gene: TRBJ1-2; v_gene: TRBV29-1; abundance: .; d_gene: TRBD1; CDR3aa: CSVLGMTGMYDGYTF; CDR3nt: TGCAGCGTCCTCGGAATGACAGGGATGTACGATGGCTACACCTTC
j_gene: TRBJ2-7; v_gene: TRBV11-3; abundance: .; d_gene: .; CDR3aa: CASSPRPLSSYEQYF; CDR3nt: TGTGCCAGCAGCCCCCGGCCACTGAGCTCCTACGAGCAGTACTTC
j_gene: TRBJ1-3; v_gene: TRBV6-7; abundance: .; d_gene: .; CDR3aa: CASSYSTGASGNTIYF; CDR3nt: TGTGCCAGCAGTTACTCGACGGGGGCTTCGGGAAACACCATATATTTT